This TCR beta chain was profiled in a study of blood T cell repertoires in COVID-19. Data came from immunoSEQ multiplex PCR; TCRdb stores just in-frame clones and leaves some out. The profile shows approximately 200,000 clones, less than 85% of them singletons. Recruits, aged roughly 18 to 100 years, lived in 24 US areas. This CDR3 is 14 amino acids long. CDR1 MGHRA and CDR2 YSYEKL come from the germline V gene. V lost 4 bases and J lost 0, with 10 bases in between. The chain recombines TRBV4-1 with TRBJ2-7; TRBD1 might be the D (5 bases). The clonotype comes from a man aged 40-55 years who had recovered from COVID-19. The sequenced sample was PBMCs or T cells enriched from blood (not recorded which). CDR3 sequence reads: CASSPYRNSYEQYF. The CDR3 DNA follows: TGCGCCAGCAGCCCTTACAGGAACTCCTACGAGCAGTACTTC.